The present TCR beta chain was sequenced within a study of cytomegalovirus exposure and HLA in healthy donors listed by TCRdb under 2017. In terms of the full investigation: In an earlier analysis of roughly 500 of the donors, 276 Gb of sequence data and 117 million unique TCR beta sequences from roughly 180 million T cells were reported. Every repertoire in the discovery cohort had been generated on one and the same sequencing platform. A separate validation cohort of roughly 120 different subjects was used in addition to the approximately 700-subject first cohort. In a later analysis, previously published TCR beta repertoires from about 640 donors were re-analyzed and high-resolution HLA genotyping was added so that TCR occurrence patterns could be studied. Among some 400 genotyped donors of the cohort, an average of around 220,000 unique TCR beta nucleotide sequences was sequenced per donor, of which roughly 17% were non-productive. Donor age, sex, ethnicity and CMV serostatus were collected together with the repertoire data. Genome-wide SNP genotypes for about three fifths of the 666 donors were used in a later genetic analysis, which treated that subset as a discovery cohort. The study used immunosequencing to profile the T cell repertoires of approximately 640 subjects and linked those repertoires to cytomegalovirus serostatus. Class I and class II HLA loci were covered by the typing at four-digit resolution. To decide whether each TCR beta V gene segment behaved as functional or pseudogenic, an earlier analysis of some 540 of the donors relied on high-throughput TCR beta sequencing. An early release covering just under 650 HLA-typed donors comprised about 290 gigabases of sequencing data and roughly 86 million unique TCR sequences. Typing coverage varied by locus: about 629-640 donors for A, B, C, DRB1 and DQB1; roughly 520 for DQA1; around 570 for DPA1; 400 to 480 for DPB1. Rather than drawing on any new phenotypic data, the later analysis identified candidate immune exposures from TCR beta sequences and the way those sequences occurred across donors. Roughly 5 DR-DQ haplotypes were handled as single units for association and clustering because linkage in the cohort was strong. The genetic ancestry cluster associated with self-reported Caucasian donors included around four fifths of the approximately 400 genotyped donors. The study combined high-throughput TCR immunosequencing, statistical association of individual TCRs with disease status, and machine learning to predict cytomegalovirus infection status. The aim of the study was to test whether cataloging public T cell receptors could identify signatures of past pathogen exposure. The full study reports these points: In an earlier analysis of some 500 of the donors, most TCR beta V segments appeared in productive rearrangements about 90% or about 30% of the time, broadly matching IMGT annotations. A cluster of highly shared sequence variants was judged likely to be a technical artifact of the sequencing pipeline. A further reported finding was that TCR beta sequences accurately predicted the HLA-A and HLA-B alleles for most subjects in the first cohort. In both the original and validation cohorts, the classifier was reported to diagnose cytomegalovirus status with high specificity and sensitivity. Most CMV-associated TCR beta chains appeared to be HLA-restricted in a later analysis, and the HLA associations seemed to be driven largely by CMV exposure. A later genetic analysis associated a missense DCLRE1C variant with V-gene and J-gene trimming of TCR beta chains, and an independent cohort replicated the association. Some IMGT-functional V segments, including TRBV6-2 and TRBV6-3, could not be distinguished by the 87-base-pair reads and were therefore excluded. A few of the identified cytomegalovirus-associated TCR beta chains were confirmed in vitro to be specific for cytomegalovirus antigens. The authors suggested that the approach could potentially be extended to other disease states and immunological phenotypes. Most TCR sequences were observed very rarely across donors, whereas some public TCRs were present in many individuals. When HLA alleles, especially DR and DQ, strongly co-occurred, attributing TCR associations to individual alleles was difficult. In a later analysis, 15,000 to 20,000 TCR beta sequences were associated with specific HLA alleles at a false discovery rate of 0.05. Because some donors lacked HLA typing at each locus, the association tests relied only on the typed subset. A later analysis reported that several top co-occurrence clusters appeared linked to parvovirus B19, influenza, CMV and Epstein-Barr virus. This cohort had only TCR beta chains sequenced, and the lack of alpha or paired-chain data limited which features could be detected. A later analysis found that HLA-associated TCR beta chains were more clonally expanded and had lower generation probabilities than equally common non-associated chains. According to a later genetic analysis, donors in an Asian-associated ancestry cluster had fewer N-insertions in productive TCRs than the approximately 670-donor mean. CMV serostatus was the only immune exposure information available for the cohort. Roughly uniform sequencing depth across donors was assumed in presence/absence analyses, although this assumption may not hold. In a later analysis, TCR association rates were found to vary across HLA loci, with the most associated TCRs seen for DRB1 alleles and the fewest for HLA-C alleles. The earlier analysis of about 600 of the donors excluded approximately 15 rarely observed V segments, including chromosome 9 orphons, because counts were too low. A total of 150 to 200 TCR beta chains were listed by the study as associated with cytomegalovirus. Linkage disequilibrium might explain the correlated functional status among segregating V segments, but an unknown experimental factor could not be excluded.

The receptor library was made with the immunoSEQ multiplex PCR assay. For the multiplex PCR, a mixture combining 60 forward primers for TCR Vbeta segments and 13 reverse primers for TCR Jbeta segments was used. The CDR3 region of rearranged TCR beta genes was amplified from genomic DNA with a multiplex PCR assay. On the Illumina HiSeq System, the amplified TCR beta libraries were sequenced as 87-base-pair reads. On the study's bioinformatics: A later analysis tallied around 87 million unique TCR beta chains across the 610 or so repertoires, and approximately 11 million of those chains were shared by two or more donors. A nearest-neighbor algorithm error-corrected the raw reads and collapsed the reads into unique sequences, merging closely related sequences to remove PCR and sequencing errors. Alignment of CDR3 sequences to IMGT reference sequences was used to assign V, D and J gene segments. Each retained sequence needed at least a six-nucleotide match to both a V gene segment and a J gene segment. Rearrangements were classified as productive when the CDR3 lacked stop codons and remained in frame with V and J, and all other rearrangements were classified as non-productive. Following IMGT convention, CDR3 was defined as the stretch from the second conserved V-encoded cysteine up to the conserved J-encoded phenylalanine. The earlier analysis of about 610 of the donors excluded sequences that lacked an unambiguous match to a single V gene segment. An earlier analysis of 500 to 600 of the donors classified V segments as functional when productive rearrangements were above 56.7% and as segregating when the standard deviation between donors was above 5%. A statistical classification framework was built for diagnosing cytomegalovirus status from the catalog of TCR beta chain sequences. In a later analysis, V and J genes were assigned by comparing TCR nucleotide sequences against IMGT/GENE-DB human TR gene sequences. The TCRdist pipeline was used in a later analysis to assign CDR3 sequences and most-parsimonious VDJ recombination scenarios. In a later analysis, each TCR beta chain was defined by its CDR3 amino acid sequence together with its V-gene family, and reads without a unique V-gene family were excluded. To address suspected cross-contamination and a sequencing artifact, a later analysis removed around 600 highly shared, low-generation-probability nucleotide sequences. For each public chain, a later analysis derived a clonal expansion index from normalized ranks of inferred template counts within each repertoire. Generation probabilities in a later analysis came from a VDJ recombination model fitted to out-of-frame rearrangements, and those results were checked against IGoR. Hypergeometric tests were used in a later analysis to score TCR-TCR, TCR-HLA and TCR-CMV co-occurrence, with a repertoire-size bias correction applied to the TCR pairs. A later analysis estimated false discovery rates by permuting HLA or CMV assignments 20 times. In a later analysis, co-occurring TCRs were grouped using DBSCAN, with TCRdist sequence similarity added in when clustering inside HLA-allele-positive subsets. For co-occurrence clustering, repertoires with fewer than 30,000 or more than 120,000 public chains were excluded, along with five or six repertoires with anomalous nucleotide sharing. TCRdb obtained this table from immuneACCESS and retained in-frame rearrangements with V and J assigned. These tables miss some clones; where compared with another copy, unresolved V genes account for less than half of the shortfall, and the remainder is unexplained. D and trimming were read from the DNA, whereas the V and J calls and clone size are those reported in that table. Recorded for this sample are 100,000 to 150,000 clones; around three quarters of them occurred a single time. Over 1.5% of the sample is in the top ten clones.

In the germline V gene (reference sequence), CDR1 corresponds to MNHEY and CDR2 to SMNVEV. V loses 3 bases, J loses 1 base, and the germline ends lie 12 bases apart. From its cysteine to its phenylalanine, the CDR3 spans 15 amino acids. The kept DNA is CDR3 alone, 45 bases in frame from the first base. The cohort comprised fewer than 750 healthy bone marrow donors. At the time of sampling, all cohort members were nominally healthy, though unrecorded immune exposures were likely present. The donor was CMV seronegative and belonged to the group of 352 seronegative cohort members. Every donor gave a peripheral blood sample, and the peripheral blood mononuclear cells from that sample were used for TCR beta sequencing. The Qiagen DNeasy Blood Extraction Kit was used to extract genomic DNA from the blood cell samples. For this clone: Its recognized antigen is unknown. Base qualities were left out, and no much larger clone turns up one base away.

This receptor chain uses TRBV27 and TRBJ1-1; there is no confident call for the D gene. The receptor was isolated from a woman in her forties or fifties in good health and CMV-seronegative. Sequenced sample: PBMCs. In nucleotides, the sequence is TGTGCCAGCAGTTTTATTGGGCGGGAGAACACTGAAGCTTTCTTT. This translates into CASSFIGRENTEAFF.